This is a list of T cell receptor beta chains from one sample in a study of cytomegalovirus exposure and HLA in healthy donors. Libraries were prepared by immunoSEQ multiplex PCR; TCRdb keeps only in-frame clonotypes and omits some of them. In the table there are 150,000 to 200,000 clones, approximately 81% of which are singletons. Material for sequencing was PBMCs. The receptors originated from a woman under 30 in good health and CMV-seropositive. The CDR3 runs from the conserved cysteine through the conserved F or W. A D gene is named only where the DNA matches it firmly. Expanded clones get a size class; other rows say once, few or many, or leave the size out.

V,J,size,D,CDR3,DNA
TRBV19,TRBJ2-2,-,TRBD1,CASKEAESGQGAAGELFF,TGTGCCAGTAAGGAGGCCGAGTCGGGACAGGGGGCTGCCGGGGAGCTGTTTTTT
TRBV6-6,TRBJ2-2,-,TRBD1,CASSPGTGSIGELFF,TGTGCCAGCAGTCCCGGGACAGGGTCGATCGGGGAGCTGTTTTTT
TRBV30,TRBJ1-1,few,-,CAWTLRRLNTEAFF,TGTGCCTGGACGTTAAGGAGACTTAACACTGAAGCTTTCTTT
TRBV7-2,TRBJ1-4,once,TRBD1,CASSKDRGGEKLFF,TGTGCCAGCAGCAAAGACAGGGGTGGTGAAAAACTGTTTTTT
TRBV6-5,TRBJ1-1,-,-,CASRDNTGLSTEAFF,TGTGCCAGCAGGGACAATACAGGGCTCAGCACTGAAGCTTTCTTT
TRBV6-5,TRBJ1-1,-,TRBD1,CASSILSGGTEAFF,TGTGCCAGCAGCATATTGTCAGGGGGCACTGAAGCTTTCTTT
TRBV23-1,TRBJ1-4,-,-,CASSQTSATNEKLFF,TGCGCCAGCAGTCAGACATCCGCAACTAATGAAAAACTGTTTTTT
TRBV4-1,TRBJ2-4,-,-,CASSQDAGSLNIQYF,TGCGCCAGCAGCCAAGATGCGGGCTCGTTAAACATTCAGTACTTC
TRBV7-4,TRBJ1-1,few,-,CASSLAQNSNTEAFF,TGTGCCAGCAGCTTAGCACAGAACTCGAACACTGAAGCTTTCTTT
TRBV30,TRBJ1-1,-,-,CAWSVLYTEAFF,TGTGCCTGGAGTGTACTGTACACTGAAGCTTTCTTT
TRBV18,TRBJ1-6,few,TRBD1,CASSRDRGNSPLHF,TGTGCCAGCTCACGGGACAGGGGTAATTCACCCCTCCACTTT
TRBV4-1,TRBJ2-7,few,-,CASSQNPGVGYEQYF,TGCGCCAGCAGCCAGAACCCGGGGGTGGGGTACGAGCAGTACTTC
TRBV6-5,TRBJ2-7,-,TRBD1,CASRAGTASSYEQYF,TGTGCCAGCAGAGCCGGGACAGCAAGCTCCTACGAGCAGTACTTC
TRBV7-9,TRBJ2-4,-,-,CASSFAAAPPPRNIQYF,TGTGCCAGCAGCTTTGCAGCGGCACCACCACCAAGGAACATTCAGTACTTC
TRBV18,TRBJ2-4,-,TRBD1,CASSRDSQTKNSQYF,TGTGCCAGCTCACGGGACAGCCAAACCAAAAACAGTCAGTACTTC
TRBV7-3,TRBJ2-2,-,-,CASSLWAGTAYTGELFF,TGTGCCAGCAGCTTATGGGCGGGGACAGCCTACACCGGGGAGCTGTTTTTT
TRBV18,TRBJ1-1,-,-,CAAVGGPNTEAFF,TGTGCGGCTGTGGGGGGGCCGAACACTGAAGCTTTCTTT
TRBV6-6,TRBJ1-3,few,TRBD1,CASSYATGGGNTIYF,TGTGCCAGCAGTTACGCCACAGGGGGTGGAAACACCATATATTTT
TRBV4-1,TRBJ2-3,-,TRBD2,CASSPRTSGGTDTQYF,TGCGCCAGCAGCCCCCGGACTAGCGGGGGCACAGATACGCAGTATTTT
TRBV7-9,TRBJ2-1,-,TRBD2,CATGGGGNEQFF,TGTGCCACCGGCGGGGGAGGCAATGAGCAGTTCTTC
TRBV6-5,TRBJ2-1,few,TRBD2,CASSYSPPGGGNEQFF,TGTGCCAGCAGTTACTCGCCCCCGGGAGGGGGCAATGAGCAGTTCTTC
TRBV9,TRBJ2-7,once,-,CASSPSTASYEQYF,TGTGCCAGCAGCCCCTCAACAGCTTCCTACGAGCAGTACTTC
TRBV25-1,TRBJ1-2,-,-,CASSISADYGYTF,TGTGCCAGCAGTATTTCGGCGGACTATGGCTACACCTTC
TRBV14,TRBJ2-1,-,-,CASSQTAGARYNEQFF,TGTGCCAGCAGCCAAACGGCGGGGGCGAGGTACAATGAGCAGTTCTTC
TRBV9,TRBJ2-3,-,-,CASSAGQPLSTDTQYF,TGTGCCAGCAGCGCCGGACAGCCCCTTAGCACAGATACGCAGTATTTT
TRBV30,TRBJ2-4,-,TRBD2,CAWSGPESGGLNIQYF,TGTGCCTGGAGTGGGCCAGAGTCGGGGGGTTTGAACATTCAGTACTTC
TRBV4-1,TRBJ2-7,-,-,CASSPPGLTF,TGCGCCAGCAGCCCCCCGGGACTGACGTTC
TRBV11-3,TRBJ1-2,-,-,CASSEGGPGSHYGYTF,TGTGCCAGCAGCGAAGGGGGACCCGGAAGCCACTATGGCTACACCTTC
TRBV10-2,TRBJ2-5,-,-,CASSESKGVSQYF,TGCGCCAGCAGTGAGTCGAAGGGGGTGAGCCAGTACTTC
TRBV6-5,TRBJ2-3,-,TRBD2,CASSYSGGGYTDTQYF,TGTGCCAGCAGTTACTCTGGGGGGGGTTACACAGATACGCAGTATTTT
TRBV11-1,TRBJ2-3,few,TRBD2,CASSLVAGITDTQYF,TGTGCCAGCAGCTTAGTAGCGGGGATTACAGATACGCAGTATTTT
TRBV6-5,TRBJ2-7,-,-,CASSYRGVNSYEQYF,TGTGCCAGCAGTTATCGCGGGGTGAACTCCTACGAGCAGTACTTC
TRBV11-2,TRBJ2-3,-,TRBD2,CASSLVGGADTQYF,TGTGCCAGCAGCTTAGTGGGGGGGGCAGATACGCAGTATTTT
TRBV4-3,TRBJ2-5,-,TRBD1,CASSRGRGQETQYF,TGCGCCAGCAGCCGAGGCAGGGGGCAAGAGACCCAGTACTTC
TRBV6-1,TRBJ2-3,few,TRBD1,CASSGLQGADTQYF,TGTGCCAGCAGTGGGCTACAGGGGGCAGATACGCAGTATTTT
TRBV18,TRBJ2-5,-,-,CASSPSGVGDAGRETQYF,TGTGCCAGCTCACCGTCGGGGGTAGGGGACGCCGGTAGGGAGACCCAGTACTTC
TRBV27,TRBJ2-2,-,TRBD2,CASSFKTPPLGGVNTGELFF,TGTGCCAGCAGTTTTAAGACTCCCCCGTTGGGGGGGGTGAACACCGGGGAGCTGTTTTTT
TRBV5-1,TRBJ1-2,-,-,CASSPERAGVSTF,TGCGCCAGCAGCCCCGAACGGGCGGGGGTTAGTACCTTC
TRBV11-2,TRBJ2-1,few,TRBD2,CASSLIRFSGGEQFF,TGTGCCAGCAGCTTAATTAGGTTTAGCGGGGGAGAGCAGTTCTTC
TRBV5-6,TRBJ1-5,-,TRBD1,CASSLGRRQGADQPQHF,TGTGCCAGCAGCTTGGGTAGGCGACAGGGGGCGGATCAGCCCCAGCATTTT
TRBV2,TRBJ1-6,once,-,CASTPGERWPLHF,TGTGCCAGCACCCCGGGGGAGCGGTGGCCCCTCCACTTT
TRBV6-5,TRBJ2-6,-,-,CASSSQASGANVLTF,TGTGCCAGCAGTTCTCAGGCCTCTGGGGCCAACGTCCTGACTTTC
TRBV5-6,TRBJ2-2,-,TRBD1,CASSFGQENTGELFF,TGTGCCAGCAGCTTCGGACAGGAGAACACCGGGGAGCTGTTTTTT
TRBV5-6,TRBJ2-2,-,-,CASSLGVNTGELFF,TGTGCCAGCAGTCTAGGGGTGAACACCGGGGAGCTGTTTTTT